A selection of T cell receptor beta chains follows, all from one sample in a study of OX40 agonist ivuxolimab in advanced cancers. Assay used: immunoSEQ multiplex PCR; TCRdb lists only in-frame clones, some missing. The sample holds more than 85,000 clones; about 79% are singletons and the top ten take roughly 1.5%. The source material was CD4+ or CD8+ T cells sorted from blood, sampled in a trial of the OX40 agonist ivuxolimab. The receptor source for this set is an adult with an advanced solid tumor such as melanoma, head and neck, liver or kidney cancer. Both conserved end residues are part of each CDR3. Where a row states a size, it is once, few, many or the class of an expanded clone; other rows omit it.

CDR3 protein: CASSLGPGLGQTQYF
J gene: TRBJ2-5
clone size: .
V gene: TRBV7-2

CDR3 protein: CAITEGPKPYEQYF
J gene: .
clone size: .
V gene: TRBV10-3

CDR3 protein: CASSLASGNTIYF
J gene: TRBJ1-3
clone size: few
V gene: TRBV5-6

CDR3 protein: CASSPAVASTDTQYF
J gene: TRBJ2-3
clone size: .
V gene: TRBV9

CDR3 protein: CAISESTGDNEQFF
J gene: TRBJ2-1
clone size: .
V gene: TRBV10-3

CDR3 protein: CAWSLRQGRFEQYF
J gene: TRBJ2-7
clone size: few
V gene: TRBV30

CDR3 protein: CASSFGAGNTIYF
J gene: TRBJ1-3
clone size: .
V gene: TRBV5-1

CDR3 protein: CASRPMNTEAFF
J gene: TRBJ1-1
clone size: .
V gene: TRBV12-5

CDR3 protein: CASSQGWAANTEAFF
J gene: TRBJ1-1
clone size: .
V gene: TRBV14

CDR3 protein: CASSSRGVSYNEQFF
J gene: TRBJ2-1
clone size: .
V gene: TRBV28

CDR3 protein: CASSLGRRVMNTEAFF
J gene: TRBJ1-1
clone size: .
V gene: TRBV11-1

CDR3 protein: CASSQGQGIDEQYF
J gene: TRBJ2-7
clone size: .
V gene: TRBV23-1

CDR3 protein: CSARRNEQFF
J gene: TRBJ2-1
clone size: .
V gene: TRBV20-1

CDR3 protein: CASRGEVSTDTQYF
J gene: TRBJ2-3
clone size: .
V gene: TRBV2

CDR3 protein: CASSMTGAGTTDTQYF
J gene: TRBJ2-3
clone size: medium-sized
V gene: TRBV19

CDR3 protein: CASSLISSVNEQFF
J gene: TRBJ2-1
clone size: .
V gene: TRBV5-1

CDR3 protein: CASSFSTGAGSPLHF
J gene: TRBJ1-6
clone size: .
V gene: TRBV5-6

CDR3 protein: CASSQDGTGQTTDTQYF
J gene: TRBJ2-3
clone size: .
V gene: TRBV4-2

CDR3 protein: CASSRTPYNEQFF
J gene: TRBJ2-1
clone size: .
V gene: TRBV10-1

CDR3 protein: CASSPPAGASMAGNTIYF
J gene: TRBJ1-3
clone size: .
V gene: TRBV18

CDR3 protein: CASSIGGAVRGYTF
J gene: TRBJ1-2
clone size: .
V gene: TRBV19

CDR3 protein: CASMAFGGSSYEQYF
J gene: TRBJ2-7
clone size: .
V gene: TRBV5-4

CDR3 protein: CASSLVAGGLIGQPQHF
J gene: TRBJ1-5
clone size: .
V gene: TRBV7-2

CDR3 protein: CASSETGQRWTLHF
J gene: TRBJ1-6
clone size: .
V gene: TRBV25-1

CDR3 protein: CASSPMGTGGPNTGELFF
J gene: TRBJ2-2
clone size: once
V gene: TRBV18

CDR3 protein: CANLQRVGNQPQHF
J gene: TRBJ1-5
clone size: .
V gene: TRBV27

CDR3 protein: CASRRQGSDYNEQFF
J gene: TRBJ2-1
clone size: .
V gene: TRBV2

CDR3 protein: CATSRGLASGNTIYF
J gene: TRBJ1-3
clone size: .
V gene: TRBV15

CDR3 protein: CASGSGEPQETQYF
J gene: TRBJ2-5
clone size: .
V gene: TRBV12-5

CDR3 protein: CASSSFGQPSNQPQHF
J gene: TRBJ1-5
clone size: .
V gene: TRBV28

CDR3 protein: CASGGSGNEQFF
J gene: TRBJ2-1
clone size: .
V gene: TRBV6-5

CDR3 protein: CASSTQGGRPYNEQFF
J gene: TRBJ2-1
clone size: .
V gene: TRBV19

CDR3 protein: CASSAEFRTEAFF
J gene: TRBJ1-1
clone size: .
V gene: TRBV6-4

CDR3 protein: CASSMPSSYEQYF
J gene: TRBJ2-7
clone size: .
V gene: TRBV25-1

CDR3 protein: CASGLVVGLHQPQHF
J gene: TRBJ1-5
clone size: .
V gene: TRBV12-5

CDR3 protein: CASSSRVAGSYTDTQYF
J gene: TRBJ2-3
clone size: .
V gene: TRBV4-1

CDR3 protein: CASSPRGRIPPDTQYF
J gene: TRBJ2-3
clone size: once
V gene: TRBV28

CDR3 protein: CASSPRVNEQYF
J gene: TRBJ2-7
clone size: .
V gene: TRBV7-8

CDR3 protein: CASSPPNQPQHF
J gene: TRBJ1-5
clone size: .
V gene: TRBV7-2

CDR3 protein: CASSYTGQGTDTQYF
J gene: TRBJ2-3
clone size: .
V gene: TRBV6-5